This TCR beta chain was profiled in a study of blood T cell repertoires in COVID-19. Background on the study: In each case, the material was cDNA or gDNA derived from T cells, B-cell-depleted T cells, or PBMCs.

The age range of participants was about 18 to 90 years, with residence in roughly 25 US areas. In assigning cohorts, the study relied on participant-reported clinical history. The CDR3 runs 13 residues. Germline V gene sequence: CDR1 SGHRS, CDR2 YFSETQ. Trimming stripped 0 bases from V and 6 bases from J, with 9 bases between. Original analysis: From reference gene primer amplification, estimates of nucleated cell counts were derived. Profiled with immunoSEQ multiplex PCR; TCRdb holds only in-frame clones, not every one. V and J calls and clone size follow that table, whereas D and trimming were derived from the DNA. The sample lists approximately 300,000 clones, about 85% seen once, with approximately 1.9% in the top ten.

This receptor was taken from a woman between 25 and 40 years old who had been exposed to COVID-19. The chain recombines TRBV5-1 with TRBJ1-2; tentatively, D is TRBD1 (5 bases). Sequencing used PBMCs or T cells enriched from blood (not recorded which). CDR3 in amino acids: CASSLAGGDGYTF. The DNA for the CDR3 is TGCGCCAGCAGCTTGGCCGGGGGGGATGGCTACACCTTC.